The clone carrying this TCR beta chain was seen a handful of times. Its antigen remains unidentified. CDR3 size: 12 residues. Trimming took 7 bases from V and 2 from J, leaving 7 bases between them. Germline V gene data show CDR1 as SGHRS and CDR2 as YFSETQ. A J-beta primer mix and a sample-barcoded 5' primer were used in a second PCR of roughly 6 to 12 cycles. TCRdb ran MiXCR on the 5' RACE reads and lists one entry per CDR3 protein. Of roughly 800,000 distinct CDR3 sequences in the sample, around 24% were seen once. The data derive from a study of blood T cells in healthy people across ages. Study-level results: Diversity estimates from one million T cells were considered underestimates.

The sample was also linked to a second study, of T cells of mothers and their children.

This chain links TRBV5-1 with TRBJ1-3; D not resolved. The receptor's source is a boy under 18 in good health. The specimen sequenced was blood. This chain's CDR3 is CASGLPGNTIYF. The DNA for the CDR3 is TGCGCCAGCGGACTACCTGGAAACACCATATATTTT.